This TCR beta chain is from a study of cytomegalovirus exposure and HLA in healthy donors. Findings of the study overall: Analysis performed later showed TCR beta chains linked to HLA being more clonally expanded than equally common others. Across HLA loci, a later analysis found differing TCR association rates, with DRB1 most and HLA-C fewest. Altogether, 164 TCR beta chains were recorded as cytomegalovirus-associated. Immune exposure data for these donors was limited to CMV serostatus.

Comment on this clone: Antigen specificity is unknown.

The PCR contained 60 Vbeta and 13 Jbeta primers. Assay used: immunoSEQ multiplex PCR; TCRdb lists only in-frame clones, some missing. The table includes 37,000 or so clones, 75% to 85% detected once. Trimming removed 6 bases at V and 4 bases at J, with 12 bases between. Per the germline V gene, CDR1 is MNHEY and CDR2 is SMNVEV (reference sequence). The CDR3 runs to 13 residues. Sequenced input: PBMCs. The rearrangement joins TRBV27 to TRBJ1-1; possible D gene TRBD1, 6 bases. The sequence was collected from a woman aged 40 to 50 in good health and CMV-seronegative. This chain's CDR3 is CASRRPGVTEAFF. CDR3 coding DNA: TGTGCCAGCAGGAGACCAGGGGTCACTGAAGCTTTCTTT.